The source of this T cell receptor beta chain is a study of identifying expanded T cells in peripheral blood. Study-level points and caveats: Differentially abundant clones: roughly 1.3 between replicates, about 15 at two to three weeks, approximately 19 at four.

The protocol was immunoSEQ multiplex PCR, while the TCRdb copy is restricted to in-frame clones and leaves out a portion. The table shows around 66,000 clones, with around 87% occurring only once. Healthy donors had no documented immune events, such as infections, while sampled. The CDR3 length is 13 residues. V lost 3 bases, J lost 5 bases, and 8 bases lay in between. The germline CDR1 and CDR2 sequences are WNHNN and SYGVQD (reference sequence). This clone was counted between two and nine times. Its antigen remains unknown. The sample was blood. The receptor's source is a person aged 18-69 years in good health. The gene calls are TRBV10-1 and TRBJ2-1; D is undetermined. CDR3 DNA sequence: TGCGCCAGCAGTGATCCCCCGGACAATGAGCAGTTCTTC. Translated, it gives CASSDPPDNEQFF.